A selection of T cell receptor beta chains follows, all from one sample in a study of T cell responses to AZD1222 COVID-19 vaccine. The data were produced by immunoSEQ multiplex PCR, yet TCRdb's version contains in-frame clones alone and is incomplete. The sample holds some 150,000 clones, roughly 90% seen once. The material sequenced was peripheral blood, taken 28 days after the second AZD1222 dose. The receptors originated from an adult who received the AZD1222 COVID-19 vaccine. CDR3s include the opening cysteine and the closing phenylalanine or tryptophan. The order of the fields is clone size, V gene, D gene, J gene, CDR3 protein, CDR3 DNA. A D gene is named only where the DNA matches it firmly. Size is omitted from some rows. Given values are once, few, many or a class for expanded clones.

>.|TRBV2|TRBD1|TRBJ2-2
CASSGGRGGQGRLNTGELFF
TGTGCCAGCAGTGGTGGCCGAGGGGGACAGGGCAGGTTGAACACCGGGGAGCTGTTTTTT
>.|TRBV24-1|TRBD1|TRBJ2-3
CATSDSGTGETDTQYF
TGTGCCACCAGTGATTCCGGGACAGGGGAAACAGATACGCAGTATTTT
>.|TRBV5-6|.|TRBJ2-5
CASSLGPRETQYF
TGTGCCAGCAGCTTAGGCCCTCGGGAGACCCAGTACTTC
>.|TRBV6-5|.|TRBJ2-1
CASIPGPSSYNEQFF
TGTGCCAGCATCCCGGGACCAAGCTCCTACAATGAGCAGTTCTTC
>once|TRBV3-1/TRBV3-2|.|TRBJ1-1
CATVGGGTEAFF
TGTGCCACGGTGGGGGGAGGGACTGAAGCTTTCTTT
>.|TRBV27|TRBD2|TRBJ2-5
CASSLGGGETQYF
TGTGCCAGCAGTTTAGGGGGGGGAGAGACCCAGTACTTC
>.|TRBV2|.|TRBJ1-5
CASSRDTTRGNQPQHF
TGTGCCAGCAGTCGGGACACGACGAGGGGCAATCAGCCCCAGCATTTT
>.|TRBV5-8|.|TRBJ1-5
CASSLWDQPQHF
TGTGCCAGCAGCTTATGGGATCAGCCCCAGCATTTT
>.|TRBV7-9|.|TRBJ2-2
CASSSQGRDTGELFF
TGTGCCAGCAGCTCCCAGGGCCGTGACACCGGGGAGCTGTTTTTT
>once|TRBV7-9|.|TRBJ1-4
CASSQALSENEKLFF
TGTGCCAGCAGCCAGGCTCTTAGCGAGAATGAAAAACTGTTTTTT
>.|TRBV14|.|TRBJ2-1
CASSPRVFLGEQFF
TGTGCCAGCAGCCCTAGGGTCTTTTTGGGTGAGCAGTTCTTC
>.|TRBV2|.|TRBJ1-1
CASSIRGTGTEAFF
TGTGCCAGCAGCATAAGGGGTACCGGCACTGAAGCTTTCTTT
>.|TRBV5-1|.|TRBJ2-2
CASSARSTAFANTGELFF
TGCGCCAGCAGCGCGAGGTCGACAGCGTTCGCGAACACCGGGGAGCTGTTTTTT
>.|TRBV12-3/TRBV12-4|.|TRBJ1-2
CASSSGRGYGYTF
TGTGCCAGCAGTTCGGGACGGGGCTATGGCTACACCTTC
>.|TRBV19|.|TRBJ1-1
CASSTQLTTEAFF
TGTGCCAGTAGTACACAGTTGACCACTGAAGCTTTCTTT
>.|TRBV6-5|.|TRBJ1-2
CASSSPGLPRNGYTF
TGTGCCAGCAGTTCCCCGGGACTCCCGAGGAATGGCTACACCTTC
>.|TRBV19|TRBD1|TRBJ1-1
CASSIEDRGGTEAFF
TGTGCCAGTAGTATAGAGGACAGGGGAGGCACTGAAGCTTTCTTT
>.|TRBV19|.|TRBJ1-2
CASSRGGSYGYTF
TGTGCCAGTAGTCGCGGAGGGTCCTATGGCTACACCTTC
>once|TRBV30|.|TRBJ1-2
CAWKASALTYGYTF
TGTGCCTGGAAGGCGTCAGCTTTAACCTATGGCTACACCTTC
>.|TRBV5-1|.|TRBJ1-1
CASSTNTILGAFF
TGCGCCAGCAGCACCAACACGATCCTCGGAGCTTTCTTT
>.|TRBV29-1|.|TRBJ1-4
CSVGGDGEKLFF
TGCAGCGTTGGGGGGGATGGTGAAAAACTGTTTTTT
>.|TRBV14|TRBD2|TRBJ2-1
CASSQDLRLAGASSYNEQFF
TGTGCCAGCAGCCAAGATTTGAGACTAGCGGGAGCGAGCTCCTACAATGAGCAGTTCTTC
>.|TRBV18|.|TRBJ2-3
CASSPPASVDHQYF
TGTGCCAGCTCACCCCCGGCTAGCGTGGACCATCAGTATTTT
>once|TRBV18|TRBD2|TRBJ2-7
CASSEGTSGREQYF
TGTGCCAGCTCAGAGGGGACTAGCGGGCGGGAGCAGTACTTC
>.|TRBV5-1|.|TRBJ2-7
CASSSDSAEQYF
TGCGCCAGCAGCTCGGACAGTGCAGAGCAGTACTTC
>.|TRBV11-2|.|TRBJ1-1
CASSLVRGPYTEAFF
TGTGCCAGCAGCTTGGTCCGGGGGCCTTACACTGAAGCTTTCTTT
>.|TRBV4-1|.|TRBJ1-1
CASSQEGAGWGNTEAFF
TGCGCCAGCAGCCAAGAAGGGGCAGGGTGGGGGAACACTGAAGCTTTCTTT
>.|TRBV4-2|TRBD1|TRBJ1-1
CASSHPRTGGTEAFF
TGTGCCAGCAGCCACCCTAGGACAGGGGGAACTGAAGCTTTCTTT
>once|TRBV4-1|.|TRBJ2-3
CASSPRERLRTSTDTQYF
TGCGCCAGCAGCCCGAGAGAACGATTGCGGACTAGCACAGATACGCAGTATTTT
>.|TRBV14|.|TRBJ1-2
CASSPIQGAYGYTF
TGTGCCAGCAGCCCGATCCAGGGAGCGTATGGCTACACCTTC
>.|TRBV30|.|TRBJ1-1
CACRDLNTEAFF
TGTGCCTGCAGAGACTTGAACACTGAAGCTTTCTTT
>.|TRBV6-5|.|TRBJ1-5
CASTPRWAVNQPQHF
TGTGCCAGCACCCCACGTTGGGCCGTTAATCAGCCCCAGCATTTT
>once|TRBV11-2|.|TRBJ1-1
CASSSMPMNTEAFF
TGTGCCAGCAGTTCTATGCCGATGAACACTGAAGCTTTCTTT